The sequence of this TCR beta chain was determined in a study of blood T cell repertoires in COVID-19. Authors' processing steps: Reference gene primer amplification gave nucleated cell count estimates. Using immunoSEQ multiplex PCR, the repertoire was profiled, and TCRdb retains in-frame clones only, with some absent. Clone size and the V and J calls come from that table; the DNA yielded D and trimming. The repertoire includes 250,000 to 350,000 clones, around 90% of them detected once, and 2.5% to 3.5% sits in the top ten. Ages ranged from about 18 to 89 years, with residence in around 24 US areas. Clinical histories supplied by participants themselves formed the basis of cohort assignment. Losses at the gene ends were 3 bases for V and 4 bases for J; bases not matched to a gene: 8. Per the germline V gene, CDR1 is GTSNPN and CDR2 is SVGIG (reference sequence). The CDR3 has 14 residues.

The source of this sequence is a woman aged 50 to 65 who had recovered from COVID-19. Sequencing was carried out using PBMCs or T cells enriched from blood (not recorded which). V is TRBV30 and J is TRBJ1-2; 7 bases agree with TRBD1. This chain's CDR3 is CAWRETGVGYGYTF. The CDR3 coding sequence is TGTGCCTGGAGAGAAACAGGGGTAGGCTATGGCTACACCTTC.